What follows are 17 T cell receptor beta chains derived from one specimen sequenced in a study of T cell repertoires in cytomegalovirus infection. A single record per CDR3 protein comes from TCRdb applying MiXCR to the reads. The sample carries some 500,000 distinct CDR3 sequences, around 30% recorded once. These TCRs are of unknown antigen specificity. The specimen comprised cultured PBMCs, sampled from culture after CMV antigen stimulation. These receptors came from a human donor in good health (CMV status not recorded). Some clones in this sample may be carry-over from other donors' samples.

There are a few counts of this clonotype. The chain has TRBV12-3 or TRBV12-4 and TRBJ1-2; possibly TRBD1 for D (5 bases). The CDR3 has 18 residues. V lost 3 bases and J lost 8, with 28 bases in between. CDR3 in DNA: TGTGCCAGCAGTTTCTTCCCCTCCCGAACCTCTACTTGGGGGGGCTACACCTTC. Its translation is CASSFFPSRTSTWGGYTF.

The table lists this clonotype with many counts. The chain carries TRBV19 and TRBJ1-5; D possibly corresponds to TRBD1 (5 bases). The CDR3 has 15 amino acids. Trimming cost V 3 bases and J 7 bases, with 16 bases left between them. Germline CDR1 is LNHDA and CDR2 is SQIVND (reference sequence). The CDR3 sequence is CASSIFQGKSQPQHF. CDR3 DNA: TGTGCCAGTAGTATCTTTCAGGGTAAGAGCCAGCCCCAGCATTTT.

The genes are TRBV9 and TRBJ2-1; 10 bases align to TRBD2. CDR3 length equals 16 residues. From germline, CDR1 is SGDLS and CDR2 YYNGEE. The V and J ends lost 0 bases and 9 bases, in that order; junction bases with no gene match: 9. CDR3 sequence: CASSVEASGRLGEQFF. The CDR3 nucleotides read TGTGCCAGCAGCGTAGAGGCTAGCGGGAGATTGGGTGAGCAGTTCTTC.

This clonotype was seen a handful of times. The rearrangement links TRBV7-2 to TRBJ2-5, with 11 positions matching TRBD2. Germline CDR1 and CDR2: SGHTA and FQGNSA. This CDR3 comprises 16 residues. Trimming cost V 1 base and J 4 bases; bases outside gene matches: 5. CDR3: CASSLVGTSGTETQYF. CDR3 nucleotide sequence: TGTGCCAGCAGCTTAGTAGGGACTAGCGGCACAGAGACCCAGTACTTC.

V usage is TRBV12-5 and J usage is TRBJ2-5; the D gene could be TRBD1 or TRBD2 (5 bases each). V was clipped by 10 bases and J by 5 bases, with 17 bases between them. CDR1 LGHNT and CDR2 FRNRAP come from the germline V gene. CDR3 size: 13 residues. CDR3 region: CAILSDWGETQYF. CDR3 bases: TGTGCTATATTGTCTGACTGGGGGGAGACCCAGTACTTC.

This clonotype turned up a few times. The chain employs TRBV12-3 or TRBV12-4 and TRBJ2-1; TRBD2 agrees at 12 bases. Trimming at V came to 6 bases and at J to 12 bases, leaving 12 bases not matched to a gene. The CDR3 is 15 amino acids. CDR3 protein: CASSTGTSGSMWQFF. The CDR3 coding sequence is TGTGCCAGCAGCACCGGGACTAGCGGGTCCATGTGGCAGTTCTTC.

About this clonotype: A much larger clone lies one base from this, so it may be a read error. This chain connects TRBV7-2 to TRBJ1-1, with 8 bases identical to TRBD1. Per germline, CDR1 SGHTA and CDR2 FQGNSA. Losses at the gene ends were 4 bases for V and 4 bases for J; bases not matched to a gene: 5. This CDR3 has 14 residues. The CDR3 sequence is CTSSSRGLGTEAFF. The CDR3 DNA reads TGTACCAGCAGCTCCAGGGGGCTTGGCACTGAAGCTTTCTTT.

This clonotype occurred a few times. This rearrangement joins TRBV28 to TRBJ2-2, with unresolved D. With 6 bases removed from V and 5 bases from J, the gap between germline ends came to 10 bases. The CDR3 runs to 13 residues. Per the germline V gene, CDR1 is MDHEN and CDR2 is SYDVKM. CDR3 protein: CASSPAWTGELFF. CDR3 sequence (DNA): TGTGCCAGCAGCCCTGCCTGGACCGGGGAGCTGTTTTTT.

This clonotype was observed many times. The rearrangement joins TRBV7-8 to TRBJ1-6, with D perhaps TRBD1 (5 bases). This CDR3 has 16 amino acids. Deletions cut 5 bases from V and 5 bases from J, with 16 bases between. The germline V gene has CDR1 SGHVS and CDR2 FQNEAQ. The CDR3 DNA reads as TGTGCCAGCAGCAGTCCAGGGCGAGGAAATAATTCACCCCTCCACTTT. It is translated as CASSSPGRGNNSPLHF.

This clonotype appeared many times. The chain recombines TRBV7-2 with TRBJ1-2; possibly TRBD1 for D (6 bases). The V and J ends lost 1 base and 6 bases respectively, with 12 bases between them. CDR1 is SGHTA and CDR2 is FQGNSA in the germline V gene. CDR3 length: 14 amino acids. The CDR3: CASSLDTGPDGYTF. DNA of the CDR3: TGTGCCAGCAGCTTAGACACAGGGCCGGATGGCTACACCTTC.

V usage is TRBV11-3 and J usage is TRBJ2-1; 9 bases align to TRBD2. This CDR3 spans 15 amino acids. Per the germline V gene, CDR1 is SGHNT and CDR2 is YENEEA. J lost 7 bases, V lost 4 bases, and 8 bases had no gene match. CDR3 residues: CASSSLSGSQNEQFF. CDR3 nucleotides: TGTGCCAGCAGCTCCCTTAGCGGGAGCCAGAATGAGCAGTTCTTC.

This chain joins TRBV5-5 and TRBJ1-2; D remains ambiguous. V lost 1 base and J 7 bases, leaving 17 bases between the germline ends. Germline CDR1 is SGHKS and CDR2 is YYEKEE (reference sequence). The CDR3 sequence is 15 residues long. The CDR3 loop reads CASSLHRSPRFGYTF. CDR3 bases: TGTGCCAGCAGCTTGCACCGATCTCCGCGATTTGGCTACACCTTC.

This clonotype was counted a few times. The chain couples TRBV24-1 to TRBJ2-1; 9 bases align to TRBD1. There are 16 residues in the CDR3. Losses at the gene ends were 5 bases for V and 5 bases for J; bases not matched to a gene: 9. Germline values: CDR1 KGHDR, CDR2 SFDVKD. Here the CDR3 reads CATSGGQGVPHNEQFF. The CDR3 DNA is TGTGCCACCAGTGGGGGACAGGGTGTCCCCCACAATGAGCAGTTCTTC.

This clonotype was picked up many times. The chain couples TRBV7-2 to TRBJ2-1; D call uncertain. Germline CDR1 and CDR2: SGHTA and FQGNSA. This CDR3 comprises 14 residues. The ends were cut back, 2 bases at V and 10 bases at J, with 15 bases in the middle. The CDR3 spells CASSLSSGFWEQFF. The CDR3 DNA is TGTGCCAGCAGCTTATCATCCGGCTTCTGGGAGCAGTTCTTC.

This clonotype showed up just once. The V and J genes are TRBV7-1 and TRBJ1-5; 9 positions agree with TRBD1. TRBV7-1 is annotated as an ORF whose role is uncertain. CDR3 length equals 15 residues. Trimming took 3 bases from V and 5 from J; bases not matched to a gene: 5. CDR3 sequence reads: CASSSDRGVDQPQHF. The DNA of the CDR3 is TGTGCCAGCAGCTCGGACAGGGGCGTCGATCAGCCCCAGCATTTT.

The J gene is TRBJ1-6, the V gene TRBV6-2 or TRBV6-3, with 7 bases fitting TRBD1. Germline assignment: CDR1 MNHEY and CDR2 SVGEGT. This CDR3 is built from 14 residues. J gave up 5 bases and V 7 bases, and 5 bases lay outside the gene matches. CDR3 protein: CASTFGTDNSPLHF. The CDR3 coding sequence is TGTGCCAGCACCTTCGGGACAGATAATTCACCCCTCCACTTT.

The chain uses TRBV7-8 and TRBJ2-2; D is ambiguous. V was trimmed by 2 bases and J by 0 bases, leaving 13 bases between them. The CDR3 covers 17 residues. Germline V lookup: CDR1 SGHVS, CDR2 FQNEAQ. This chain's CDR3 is CASSLNSGGANTGELFF. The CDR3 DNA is TGTGCCAGCAGCTTAAACTCTGGCGGCGCGAACACCGGGGAGCTGTTTTTT.